These 2 T cell receptor beta chains share one sample of origin, sequenced in a study of T cell responses to AZD1222 COVID-19 vaccine. The table came from immunoSEQ multiplex PCR; TCRdb's copy has only in-frame clones and leaves some out. There are 90,000 to 130,000 clones in the sample; roughly 92% occur only once, and over 2% lies in the top ten. The material was peripheral blood, obtained 28 days after the second AZD1222 dose. These receptors all come from an adult who received the AZD1222 COVID-19 vaccine.

V gene TRBV5-1 combines with J gene TRBJ2-7; D may be TRBD2 (6 bases). This CDR3 comprises 14 residues. Germline V gives CDR1 SGHRS, CDR2 YFSETQ. V lost 5 bases and J lost 4, with 16 bases in between. This chain's CDR3 is CASRRGTPEYEQYF. CDR3 DNA sequence: TGCGCCAGCAGGCGCGGGACCCCCGAATACGAGCAGTACTTC. Variable domain in full (rest from reference TRBV5-1 and TRBJ2-7): KAGVTQTPRYLIKTRGQQVTLSCSPISGHRSVSWYQQTPGQGLQFLFEYFSETQRNKGNFPGRFSGRQFSNSRSEMNVSTLELGDSALYLCASRRGTPEYEQYFGPGTRLTVT.

This chain links TRBV4-2 with TRBJ2-7, with TRBD1 as a possible D gene (5 bases). V lost 4 bases and J lost 6, with 19 bases in between. The CDR3 consists of 15 residues. Germline CDR1 LGHNA, CDR2 YNFKEQ. The CDR3 loop reads CASSLQGSMTFEQYF. CDR3 DNA sequence: TGTGCCAGCAGCCTCCAGGGTTCGATGACGTTCGAGCAGTACTTC.